Presented here are 28 T cell receptor beta chains from one specimen sequenced in a study of shared clonotypes between healthy human individuals. Only in-frame clones appear in the TCRdb table, and some are missing; sequencing was by immunoSEQ multiplex PCR. The sample has roughly 500,000 clones, 79% seen once. What was sequenced was PBMCs. These receptors originate from a woman in her thirties or forties in good health. Some clones in this sample may be carry-over from other donors' samples.

The V call is TRBV4-3, the J call TRBJ2-1; 9 positions match TRBD1. The CDR3 is 18 amino acids. The ends lost 4 bases at V and 7 bases at J; junction bases unmatched: 17. Germline V CDR1 and CDR2: LGHNA, YSLEER. The CDR3 region is CASSPYAPGQGLGNEQFF. The DNA of the CDR3 is TGCGCCAGCAGCCCCTATGCCCCGGGACAGGGCCTGGGGAATGAGCAGTTCTTC.

A note on this clone: This may arise from a read error, as a much more abundant clone is one base away. Other DNA sequences within the sample encode an identical CDR3. This chain uses TRBV9 with TRBJ2-1; 10 bases agree with TRBD2. Losses at the gene ends were 0 bases for V and 6 bases for J; bases not matched to a gene: 3. The germline V gene has CDR1 SGDLS and CDR2 YYNGEE. CDR3 size: 15 residues. For the CDR3, the DNA is TGTGCCAGCAGCGTAGGGCTAGCGGGAGTCAATGAGCAGTTCTTC. Residues: CASSVGLAGVNEQFF.

The chain recombines TRBV12-1 with TRBJ2-1; TRBD2 is the table's D call and was not checked against the DNA. TRBV12-1 corresponds to a pseudogene. This CDR3 is built from 17 residues. CDR3 in amino acids: CASSSRLAGEVHNEQFF. The CDR3 bases are TGTGCCAGCAGCTCCCGACTAGCGGGAGAGGTCCACAATGAGCAGTTCTTC.

The CDR3 DNA follows: TGTGCCAGCAGCTTGATGTCAATAGAGACCCAGTACTTC. Translating gives CASSLMSIETQYF. This rearrangement joins TRBV7-9 to TRBJ2-5; D is ambiguous. V was pared by 3 bases and J by 4 bases, with 9 bases between. CDR1 and CDR2 from the germline V gene are SEHNR and FQNEAQ (reference sequence). The length of the CDR3 is 13 residues. The complete variable domain, with remaining parts taken from reference TRBV7-9 and TRBJ2-5, reads DTGVSQNPRHKITKRGQNVTFRCDPISEHNRLYWYRQTLGQGPEFLTYFQNEAQLEKSRLLSDRFSAERPKGSFSTLEIQRTEQGDSAMYLCASSLMSIETQYFGPGTRLLVL.

The chain carries TRBV11-2 and TRBJ2-7; the match to TRBD2 covers 7 bases. The CDR3 is made up of 15 amino acids. V lost 1 base to trimming and J lost 4 bases; unmatched junction nucleotides: 7. Germline CDR1 and CDR2: SGHAT and FQNNGV. This CDR3 reads CASSLGLAEEYEQYF. CDR3 DNA: TGTGCCAGCAGCTTAGGGCTAGCGGAGGAGTACGAGCAGTACTTC.

This chain joins TRBV19 and TRBJ1-5, with TRBD1 identical over 9 bases. This CDR3 contains 16 residues. Germline CDR1 LNHDA, CDR2 SQIVND (reference sequence). The V gene end was trimmed by 7 bases and the J gene end by 2 bases; junction bases not matched to a gene: 9. CDR3 DNA sequence: TGTGCCAGTAATCCACAACAGGGGGCGGGCAATCAGCCCCAGCATTTT. Translating gives CASNPQQGAGNQPQHF.

The gene calls are TRBV4-3 and TRBJ2-4; D uncertain. The CDR3 totals 17 residues. Germline values: CDR1 LGHNA, CDR2 YSLEER. V was clipped by 3 bases and J by 0 bases, with 15 bases between them. The CDR3 sequence: CASSHHSLQLAKNIQYF. DNA of the CDR3: TGCGCCAGCAGCCACCACTCCCTCCAATTAGCCAAAAACATTCAGTACTTC.

The chain carries TRBV6-6 and TRBJ2-7, with 7 bases lining up with TRBD1. The germline V gene has CDR1 MNHNY and CDR2 SVGAGI (reference sequence). Trimming at V came to 10 bases and at J to 3 bases, leaving 9 bases not matched to a gene. CDR3 length: 13 amino acids. The CDR3 bases are TGTGCCATCTCCCCGGGACAGAGCTACGAGCAGTACTTC. Protein: CAISPGQSYEQYF.

This clone occurred once. This chain connects TRBV29-1 to TRBJ2-2; TRBD2 aligns across 12 bases. Germline V gene lookup returns CDR1 SQVTM and CDR2 ANQGSEA. The trim removed 6 bases at V and 5 bases at J, leaving 1 base unmatched. The length of the CDR3 is 13 residues. The CDR3: CSVGTSGTGELFF. The CDR3 region has the DNA TGCAGCGTGGGGACTAGCGGGACCGGGGAGCTGTTTTTT.

This chain uses TRBV6-6 with TRBJ1-2, with 9 bases lining up with TRBD1. Per germline, CDR1 MNHNY and CDR2 SVGAGI (reference sequence). CDR3 length: 15 amino acids. Losses at the gene ends were 5 bases for V and 5 bases for J; bases not matched to a gene: 9. The CDR3 nucleotides read TGTGCCAGCAGTGCTCCGGGACAGGGCTCTTATGGCTACACCTTC. This gives the protein CASSAPGQGSYGYTF.

This chain links TRBV7-2 with TRBJ2-7, with unresolved D. The CDR3 is 13 amino acids. Germline-derived CDR1 and CDR2 are SGHTA and FQGNSA. V lost 5 bases to trimming and J lost 6 bases, with 14 bases between them. DNA of the CDR3: TGTGCCAGCAGCCACAGTGTAATCGGCGAGCAGTACTTC. Translation gives CASSHSVIGEQYF.

V usage is TRBV9 and J usage is TRBJ2-1; 10 positions agree with TRBD2. The germline CDR1 and CDR2 sequences are SGDLS and YYNGEE. The CDR3 sequence is 17 residues long. The V gene end was trimmed by 3 bases and the J gene end by 7 bases; junction bases not matched to a gene: 13. The CDR3 protein is CASSARAGGLIRNEQFF. CDR3 sequence (DNA): TGTGCCAGCAGCGCAAGAGCGGGAGGGCTCATACGAAATGAGCAGTTCTTC. The full variable domain, in which reference TRBV9 and TRBJ2-1 provide the parts outside the CDR3, is DSGVTQTPKHLITATGQRVTLRCSPRSGDLSVYWYQQSLDQGLQFLIQYYNGEERAKGNILERFSAQQFPDLHSELNLSSLELGDSALYFCASSARAGGLIRNEQFFGPGTRLTVL.

The rearrangement links TRBV28 to TRBJ2-7; perhaps D is TRBD1 or TRBD2 (5 bases each). This CDR3 has 12 residues. The V end lost 0 bases, the J end lost 5 bases, and 5 bases lay between the germline ends. Germline-derived CDR1 and CDR2 are MDHEN and SYDVKM. Here the CDR3 DNA reads TGTGCCAGCAGTTTATGGGGGGACGAGCAGTACTTC. Translated, it gives CASSLWGDEQYF.

This clone was seen once. The chain combines TRBV14 with TRBJ2-6, with 8 bases lining up with TRBD1. Trimming took 6 bases from V and 0 from J; bases not matched to a gene: 10. The CDR3 is 18 residues long. Germline V gene sequence: CDR1 SGHDN, CDR2 FVKESK. The CDR3 loop reads CASRKMGQVSSGANVLTF. Written as DNA, the CDR3 is TGTGCCAGCAGAAAGATGGGACAGGTATCCTCTGGGGCCAACGTCCTGACTTTC.

The CDR3 here is CASSLGLAGVADTQYF. The CDR3 bases are TGTGCCAGCAGCTTAGGGCTAGCGGGAGTTGCAGATACGCAGTATTTT. This rearrangement joins TRBV11-2 to TRBJ2-3; TRBD2 matches 10 bases. The trim removed 1 base at V and 4 bases at J, leaving 5 bases unmatched. CDR3 size: 16 residues. Germline V gene data show CDR1 as SGHAT and CDR2 as FQNNGV.

This chain links TRBV5-8 with TRBJ1-4; TRBD1 matches 7 bases. V trimming: 0 bases; J trimming: 8 bases; junction bases outside the gene matches: 4. The CDR3 is made up of 14 amino acids. The V gene's germline CDR1 is SGHTS and CDR2 YDEGEE. CDR3 amino acids: CASSLDRGGEKLFF. In DNA form, the CDR3 reads TGTGCCAGCAGCTTGGACAGGGGTGGCGAAAAACTGTTTTTT.

The genes are TRBV7-2 and TRBJ2-1, with 7 bases aligning to TRBD1. Germline V gives CDR1 SGHTA, CDR2 FQGNSA. V gave up 11 bases and J gave up 5 bases; unmatched junction bases: 9. The CDR3 runs 13 residues. CDR3 sequence: CAGRDRKDNEQFF. The CDR3 DNA is TGTGCCGGCCGGGACAGAAAAGACAATGAGCAGTTCTTC.

In this sample, this clone turned up a few times. The junction shows a germline mismatch at one end, possibly a read error. J is TRBJ2-5 and V is TRBV7-7; D gene uncertain. Germline CDR1 is SSHAT and CDR2 is FNYEAQ (reference sequence). CDR3 length: 13 residues. CDR3 in DNA: TGTGCTAGCAGCTTAGGGTTATTGGGGACCCAGTACTTC. Amino acid sequence: CASSLGLLGTQYF.

The V gene is TRBV6-1, the J gene TRBJ1-1, with TRBD1 identical over 9 bases. Losses at the gene ends were 1 base for V and 7 bases for J; bases not matched to a gene: 4. This CDR3 contains 14 residues. CDR1 is MNHNS, CDR2 SASEGT, per germline. The CDR3 spells CASSEGTGAGEAFF. CDR3 coding DNA: TGTGCCAGCAGTGAAGGGACAGGGGCGGGTGAAGCTTTCTTT.

This sequence joins TRBV28 and TRBJ2-4; tentatively, D is TRBD1 (6 bases). Per germline, CDR1 MDHEN and CDR2 SYDVKM. The germline V and J ends were trimmed by 1 base and 1 base, with 11 bases remaining between them. The length of the CDR3 is 16 residues. CDR3 bases: TGTGCCAGCAGTTTATCACAGGGAAACGCCAAAAACATTCAGTACTTC. Amino acid sequence: CASSLSQGNAKNIQYF.

Regarding this clone: With only one base between it and a far larger clone, this is likely a read error. The CDR3 reads CASGTGNYEQYF. CDR3 nucleotides: TGTGCCAGCGGGACAGGGAACTACGAGCAGTACTTC. The chain is built from TRBV6-1 and TRBJ2-7, with TRBD1 identical over 9 bases. J gave up 3 bases and V 8 bases, and 2 bases lay outside the gene matches. The germline V gene has CDR1 MNHNS and CDR2 SASEGT. The CDR3 has 12 residues.

This clone has a handful of counts. This chain joins TRBV25-1 and TRBJ1-1; D is uncertain. Germline V gene data show CDR1 as MGHDK and CDR2 as SYGVNS. V shed 7 bases and J shed 4 bases, with 13 bases lying between them. The CDR3 is 13 amino acids. The CDR3 sequence is CASIHAGSTEAFF. The CDR3 nucleotides read TGTGCCAGCATCCATGCGGGGAGCACTGAAGCTTTCTTT.

This clone was recorded once. The chain joins TRBV7-9 to TRBJ2-7; D not resolved. The CDR3 sequence is 14 residues long. Trimming took off 1 base at V and 1 base at J, with 8 bases between the two ends. Germline V CDR1 and CDR2: SEHNR, FQNEAQ (reference sequence). The CDR3 loop is CASSLDPTSYEQYF. The CDR3 DNA sequence: TGTGCCAGCAGCTTAGACCCTACTTCCTACGAGCAGTACTTC.

This sequence joins TRBV6-5 and TRBJ1-2; weak D call: TRBD1 (5 bases). V was clipped by 2 bases and J by 7 bases, with 17 bases between them. The CDR3 spans 15 residues. CDR1 MNHEY and CDR2 SVGAGI come from the germline V gene. The DNA for the CDR3 is TGTGCCAGCAGTTACAATGCAAGAGGGGCACGTGGCTACACCTTC. It codes for CASSYNARGARGYTF.

At least ten counts were recorded for this clone. The genes are TRBV28 and TRBJ2-1; 12 bases are a match to TRBD2. The length of the CDR3 is 14 residues. The V gene's germline CDR1 is MDHEN and CDR2 SYDVKM. The junction had 6 bases not matched to a gene; V was cut back by 9 bases and J by 6 bases. The CDR3 sequence is CASLTSGRSNEQFF. The CDR3 bases are TGTGCCAGTTTGACTAGCGGGAGAAGCAATGAGCAGTTCTTC. Full variable domain (missing parts from reference TRBV28 and TRBJ2-1): DVKVTQSSRYLVKRTGEKVFLECVQDMDHENMFWYRQDPGLGLRLIYFSYDVKMKEKGDIPEGYSVSREKKERFSLILESASTNQTSMYLCASLTSGRSNEQFFGPGTRLTVL.

This clone was counted once. This chain joins TRBV30 and TRBJ1-2, with TRBD1 identical over 7 bases. This CDR3 is built from 13 residues. V lost 3 bases, J lost 2 bases, and 3 bases stayed unmatched. Germline CDR1 and CDR2: GTSNPN and SVGIG (reference sequence). The CDR3 sequence: CAWRRQGNYGYTF. Here the CDR3 DNA reads TGTGCCTGGAGGAGACAGGGAAACTATGGCTACACCTTC.

The rearrangement joins TRBV2 to TRBJ2-7; D is possibly TRBD2 (6 bases). Germline assignment: CDR1 SNHLY and CDR2 FYNNEI. V lost 7 bases and J lost 0, with 13 bases in between. This CDR3 comprises 14 residues. The CDR3 region is CASTLYGGSYEQYF. CDR3 bases: TGTGCCAGCACCCTTTACGGGGGCTCCTACGAGCAGTACTTC.

The CDR3 DNA is TGTGCCAGCAGGACCCCGGACATACAAGAGACCCAGTACTTC. Translation gives CASRTPDIQETQYF. V gene TRBV28 combines with J gene TRBJ2-5; possibly TRBD1 for D (5 bases). Germline V gives CDR1 MDHEN, CDR2 SYDVKM. This CDR3 has 14 amino acids. V lost 6 bases and J 2 bases, leaving 13 bases between the germline ends.